A single sample is the source of the 12 T cell receptor beta chains below, sequenced in a study of CD4 T cells in relation to SARS-CoV-2 and coronaviruses. Sequenced by immunoSEQ multiplex PCR; TCRdb stores in-frame clones only, minus some. This table holds under 13,000 clones, about 90% found once. Sequencing was carried out using naive CD4+ T cells from PBMCs. Subset in this sample: naive CD4+ T cells isolated by negative enrichment. The source is an adult with COVID-19.

The CDR3 loop reads CASSQDPGRGQGKLFF. CDR3 DNA sequence: TGCGCCAGCAGCCAAGATCCCGGCAGGGGGCAAGGAAAACTGTTTTTT. V gene TRBV4-3 combines with J gene TRBJ1-4; TRBD1 matches at 8 bases. The CDR3 is made up of 16 amino acids. In germline, CDR1 is LGHNA, CDR2 YSLEER. The V segment lost 0 bases and the J segment 10 bases; nucleotides outside the gene matches: 10.

This clone was recorded only once. This chain uses TRBV11-3 with TRBJ2-3; 12 bases fit TRBD2. Germline values: CDR1 SGHNT, CDR2 YENEEA. Germline trimming cut 0 bases from V and 5 bases from J; bases unmatched to any gene: 6. This CDR3 is 17 amino acids long. CDR3 sequence reads: CASSLELSSGGVDTQYF. The DNA of the CDR3 is TGTGCCAGCAGCTTAGAACTATCTAGCGGGGGGGTAGATACGCAGTATTTT.

Only one count was recorded for this clone. This chain links TRBV6-1 with TRBJ1-5, with 10 bases aligning to TRBD1. The CDR3 is made up of 17 amino acids. J was trimmed by 2 bases and V by 1 base; bases with no gene match: 5. The germline gives CDR1 MNHNS, CDR2 SASEGT. The CDR3 here is CASSEDFGTGGNQPQHF. The CDR3, as DNA: TGTGCCAGCAGTGAAGATTTTGGGACAGGGGGCAATCAGCCCCAGCATTTT.

The rearrangement uses TRBV10-1 and TRBJ1-1; D is uncertain. Between the trimmed V and J ends, which lost 6 bases and 0 bases, there was a span of 17 bases. CDR3 size: 16 residues. Germline CDR1 WNHNN, CDR2 SYGVQD (reference sequence). The CDR3, as DNA: TGCGCCAGCAGCCGACCCACGGAGACACTGAACACTGAAGCTTTCTTT. Protein: CASSRPTETLNTEAFF.

The chain uses TRBV7-2 and TRBJ2-1, with 7 bases fitting TRBD2. After removal of 5 bases from V and 8 bases from J, the junction contained 6 bases not matched to a gene. Germline CDR1 SGHTA, CDR2 FQGNSA. The length of the CDR3 is 13 residues. The CDR3 protein is CASSLLLAHEQFF. CDR3 nucleotides: TGTGCCAGCAGCCTGCTACTAGCGCATGAGCAGTTCTTC.

The gene calls are TRBV5-4 and TRBJ2-5; 8 bases align to TRBD1. Trimming at V came to 1 base and at J to 4 bases, leaving 6 bases not matched to a gene. Looked up from germline, CDR1 is SGHNT and CDR2 is YYREEE (reference sequence). The CDR3 extends over 15 amino acids. The CDR3: CASSLKIGQGETQYF. CDR3 nucleotide sequence: TGTGCCAGCAGCTTGAAAATAGGACAGGGAGAGACCCAGTACTTC. The full variable domain, completed using reference TRBV5-4 and TRBJ2-5, is ETGVTQSPTHLIKTRGQQVTLRCSSQSGHNTVSWYQQALGQGPQFIFQYYREEENGRGNFPPRFSGLQFPNYSSELNVNALELDDSALYLCASSLKIGQGETQYFGPGTRLLVL.

The chain has TRBV12-3 or TRBV12-4 and TRBJ1-1; 7 bases match TRBD1. This CDR3 spans 13 amino acids. Germline trimming cut 3 bases from V and 11 bases from J; bases unmatched to any gene: 9. The CDR3 here is CASSFTGERVAFF. DNA for the CDR3: TGTGCCAGCAGTTTCACAGGGGAGAGGGTGGCTTTCTTT.

V gene TRBV18 combines with J gene TRBJ2-7, with no clear D. Per germline, CDR1 KGHSH and CDR2 LQKENI. V shed 2 bases and J shed 3 bases, with 14 bases lying between them. The length of the CDR3 is 15 residues. The CDR3 DNA sequence: TGTGCCAGCTCACCATCCTCCGGAGCTCTCTACGAGCAGTACTTC. Its translation is CASSPSSGALYEQYF.

This clone was recorded once. V and J are TRBV9 and TRBJ2-3; either TRBD1 or TRBD2 may fit D (5 bases each). Germline assignment: CDR1 SGDLS and CDR2 YYNGEE. The V gene lost 4 bases and the J gene lost 4 bases, with 16 bases spanning the gap. This CDR3 has 15 residues. CDR3 nucleotide sequence: TGTGCCAGCAGCTCCACGTCGGGGCAGGCAGATACGCAGTATTTT. Protein: CASSSTSGQADTQYF.

There are a few counts of this clone. Here the CDR3 reads CASSLDGNFVSGNTIYF. DNA of the CDR3: TGCGCCAGCAGCTTGGATGGAAATTTCGTCTCTGGAAACACCATATATTTT. The chain uses TRBV5-1 and TRBJ1-3; D call uncertain. Germline V lookup: CDR1 SGHRS, CDR2 YFSETQ. Trimming pared 0 bases from V and 0 bases from J, leaving 13 bases between. The CDR3 sequence is 17 residues long.

The CDR3 protein is CASSLGSSYNEQFF. For the CDR3, the DNA is TGCGCCAGCAGCTTGGGTAGCTCCTACAATGAGCAGTTCTTC. The rearrangement uses TRBV5-1 and TRBJ2-1; the D is unclear. The CDR3 sequence is 14 residues long. The V and J ends lost 0 bases and 0 bases respectively, with 4 bases between them. Germline V gene data show CDR1 as SGHRS and CDR2 as YFSETQ. Together with reference TRBV5-1 and TRBJ2-1, the CDR3 gives the full variable domain: KAGVTQTPRYLIKTRGQQVTLSCSPISGHRSVSWYQQTPGQGLQFLFEYFSETQRNKGNFPGRFSGRQFSNSRSEMNVSTLELGDSALYLCASSLGSSYNEQFFGPGTRLTVL.

The chain is built from TRBV19 and TRBJ1-4; D gene unclear. Between the trimmed V and J ends, which lost 2 bases and 2 bases, there was a span of 15 bases. The CDR3 sequence is 17 residues long. Germline loops: CDR1 LNHDA, CDR2 SQIVND (reference sequence). The DNA for the CDR3 is TGTGCCAGTAGTATAATCCTGCAACAAGCCACTAATGAAAAACTGTTTTTT. Residues: CASSIILQQATNEKLFF.